This paragraph covers one T cell receptor (beta chain) sequence. Its antigen is undetermined. MiXCR, run by TCRdb on the RT-PCR reads, gives a single entry per CDR3 protein. The sample includes about 780,000 distinct CDR3 sequences, approximately 17% of them seen just once. Trimming stripped 4 bases from V and 2 bases from J, with 9 bases between. CDR1 SGHRS and CDR2 YFSETQ come from the germline V gene. The CDR3 totals 13 residues. This record belongs to a study of response to subunit inactivated influenza vaccine. General study points: It was the authors' suggestion that each seasonal influenza vaccination recruits few new T cells.

V usage is TRBV5-1 and J usage is TRBJ2-5; D gene uncertain. Here the sequenced sample was PBMCs from blood, taken less than 6 days after vaccination. The sequence was collected from a man in his fifties who received an inactivated influenza vaccine. The CDR3 here is CASSPTSQETQYF. The DNA of the CDR3 is TGCGCCAGCAGCCCGACAAGTCAAGAGACCCAGTACTTC.